A selection of T cell receptor beta chains follows, all from one sample in a study of blood T cell repertoires in COVID-19. The assay was immunoSEQ multiplex PCR, and TCRdb's table has in-frame clones only and misses some. The data contain roughly 78,000 clones, approximately 85% of them singletons. The sample taken for sequencing was peripheral blood. These receptor sequences come from a man between 45 and 60 years old with acute or convalescent COVID-19. Both conserved end residues are part of each CDR3. Each record gives: V gene, CDR3 length, D gene, J gene, clone size, CDR3 protein, CDR3 DNA. The D gene is left open where the match is weak. Not all rows give a size; the values are once, few, many and, for expanded clones, a class.

TRBV30	13	NA	TRBJ1-4	NA	CAWNTRLNEKLFF	TGTGCCTGGAATACCAGGCTTAATGAAAAACTGTTTTTT
TRBV6-5	14	TRBD1	TRBJ2-7	NA	CASSHRDRGYEQYF	TGTGCCAGCAGCCACCGGGACAGGGGCTACGAGCAGTACTTC
TRBV10-3	14	TRBD1	TRBJ1-2	NA	CAITPGQHIYGYTF	TGTGCCATCACTCCGGGACAGCACATTTATGGCTACACCTTC
TRBV24-1	14	TRBD1	TRBJ2-7	NA	CATSDRDSNYEQYF	TGTGCCACCAGTGACCGGGACAGTAACTACGAGCAGTACTTC
TRBV3-1/TRBV3-2	18	NA	TRBJ1-6	NA	CASSHAGEASSYNSPLHF	TGTGCCAGCAGCCACGCGGGGGAGGCGAGCTCCTATAATTCACCCCTCCACTTT
TRBV7-3	16	TRBD1	TRBJ2-6	NA	CASSSGQGSGANVLTF	TGTGCCAGCAGCTCCGGACAGGGGTCCGGGGCCAACGTCCTGACTTTC
TRBV5-1	15	TRBD1	TRBJ1-2	NA	CASRAPGQSEYGYTF	TGCGCCAGCCGAGCACCGGGACAGTCTGAATATGGCTACACCTTC
TRBV2	13	TRBD2	TRBJ2-7	NA	CASNLAGSYEQYF	TGTGCCAGCAACCTAGCGGGGTCCTACGAGCAGTACTTC
TRBV10-1	12	TRBD1	TRBJ1-2	few	CASSPGGYGYTF	TGCGCCAGCAGCCCAGGGGGTTATGGCTACACCTTC
TRBV4-2	15	NA	TRBJ2-7	NA	CASSQDRQRNYEQYF	TGTGCCAGCAGCCAAGATCGGCAGAGGAACTACGAGCAGTACTTC
TRBV12-5	17	TRBD1	TRBJ2-7	NA	CASGLVLGTGDIYEQYF	TGTGCTAGTGGTTTGGTACTCGGGACAGGGGATATCTACGAGCAGTACTTC
TRBV19	17	NA	TRBJ2-7	NA	CASSLHDLRRASYEQYF	TGTGCCAGTAGTCTACACGACCTCCGGCGGGCCTCCTACGAGCAGTACTTC
TRBV19	14	TRBD2	TRBJ2-2	NA	CASSMAGGIGELFF	TGTGCCAGTAGTATGGCGGGGGGCATCGGGGAGCTGTTTTTT
TRBV11-2	12	NA	TRBJ1-1	NA	CASSLINTEAFF	TGTGCCAGCAGCTTAATAAACACTGAAGCTTTCTTT
TRBV7-2	15	TRBD1	TRBJ1-2	once	CASSPTRDRVVGYTF	TGTGCCAGCAGCCCCACCCGGGACAGGGTCGTGGGCTACACCTTC
TRBV3-1/TRBV3-2	14	NA	TRBJ1-1	NA	CASSQEQENTEAFF	TGTGCCAGCAGCCAAGAGCAGGAGAACACTGAAGCTTTCTTT
TRBV30	14	TRBD1	TRBJ1-1	NA	CARRGRDSWTEAFF	TGTGCCCGAAGGGGGCGAGATTCGTGGACTGAAGCTTTCTTT
TRBV6-1	17	TRBD1	TRBJ2-7	NA	CASSEANRGLYSYEQYF	TGTGCCAGCAGTGAAGCAAACAGGGGGCTATACTCCTACGAGCAGTACTTC
TRBV7-2	15	NA	TRBJ1-4	NA	CASSFQGLANEKLFF	TGTGCCAGCAGCTTTCAGGGGTTGGCTAATGAAAAACTGTTTTTT
TRBV19	14	NA	TRBJ1-2	once	CASSGDSKVGGYTF	TGTGCCAGTAGTGGGGACTCCAAGGTCGGGGGCTACACCTTC
TRBV7-3	14	NA	TRBJ2-3	NA	CASSFGQYTDTQYF	TGTGCCAGCAGCTTCGGACAGTACACAGATACGCAGTATTTT
TRBV9	15	TRBD2	TRBJ2-1	once	CASSVDTSGEHEQFF	TGTGCCAGCAGCGTAGATACTAGCGGGGAACATGAGCAGTTCTTC
TRBV6-5	13	NA	TRBJ1-6	NA	CASRQGIGRPLHF	TGTGCCAGCAGACAGGGCATTGGGAGACCCCTCCACTTT
TRBV27	15	TRBD1	TRBJ1-2	few	CASSLRQGSKDGYTF	TGTGCCAGCAGTCTCCGACAGGGGAGTAAGGATGGCTACACCTTC
TRBV24-1	19	TRBD1	TRBJ2-6	NA	CATSDLIGTGVRGANVLTF	TGTGCCACCAGTGATTTAATCGGGACAGGGGTTAGGGGGGCCAACGTCCTGACTTTC
TRBV2	15	TRBD2	TRBJ2-4	once	CASSEVASGGAVQYF	TGTGCCAGCAGTGAAGTGGCTAGCGGGGGGGCTGTTCAGTACTTC
TRBV11-2	14	NA	TRBJ1-3	NA	CASSPGFSGNTIYF	TGTGCCAGCAGCCCGGGTTTCTCTGGAAACACCATATATTTT
TRBV6-6	14	NA	TRBJ1-2	NA	CASSTRRTAYGYTF	TGTGCCAGCAGTACCCGCAGGACAGCCTATGGCTACACCTTC
TRBV23-1	17	TRBD2	TRBJ2-4	NA	CASSHSWGREGKNIQYF	TGCGCCAGCAGTCATTCCTGGGGGAGGGAAGGCAAAAACATTCAGTACTTC
TRBV19	18	NA	TRBJ1-5	once	CASNRPAGLQGSNQPQHF	TGTGCCAGTAATAGACCCGCGGGCCTCCAGGGGAGCAATCAGCCCCAGCATTTT
TRBV10-3	15	NA	TRBJ1-5	NA	CAISKNRDRYQPQHF	TGTGCCATCAGCAAAAACAGGGACCGTTATCAGCCCCAGCATTTT
TRBV18	16	NA	TRBJ2-5	NA	CASSPRGRGFKETQYF	TGTGCCAGCTCACCGAGAGGTAGGGGATTTAAAGAGACCCAGTACTTC
TRBV5-1	16	NA	TRBJ1-2	NA	CASSSPGQTANYGYTF	TGCGCCAGCAGCTCTCCCGGACAAACCGCTAACTATGGCTACACCTTC
TRBV19	13	NA	TRBJ2-6	NA	CASSISGANVLTF	TGTGCCAGTAGCATCTCTGGGGCCAACGTCCTGACTTTC
TRBV9	16	NA	TRBJ2-6	NA	CASSVPTGSGANVLTF	TGTGCCAGCAGCGTACCTACAGGCTCTGGGGCCAACGTCCTGACTTTC
TRBV5-1	14	TRBD1	TRBJ1-2	NA	CASSLLSRGDGYTF	TGCGCCAGCAGCTTGTTATCCAGGGGGGATGGCTACACCTTC
TRBV29-1	12	NA	TRBJ2-7	NA	CSARQIGDEQYF	TGCAGCGCCCGACAGATCGGCGACGAGCAGTACTTC
TRBV6-5	15	NA	TRBJ1-3	few	CASSRTGGDENTIYF	TGTGCCAGCAGTAGGACGGGAGGAGATGAAAACACCATATATTTT
TRBV10-2	17	TRBD2	TRBJ2-3	NA	CASSESPASGGVDTQYF	TGCGCCAGCAGTGAGTCCCCGGCTAGCGGTGGGGTAGATACGCAGTATTTT
TRBV5-4	14	TRBD2	TRBJ2-7	NA	CASSAFFSGGEQYF	TGTGCCAGCAGCGCATTTTTTAGCGGGGGTGAGCAGTACTTC
TRBV7-3	14	TRBD1	TRBJ2-7	NA	CASSSGQGVYEQYF	TGTGCCAGCAGCTCGGGACAGGGGGTCTACGAGCAGTACTTC
TRBV5-1	14	TRBD2	TRBJ2-3	NA	CASSASGRTDTQYF	TGCGCCAGCAGCGCTAGCGGGAGAACAGATACGCAGTATTTT
TRBV28	13	TRBD1	TRBJ2-3	NA	CAIKRQGWNTQYF	TGTGCCATCAAGAGACAGGGGTGGAATACGCAGTATTTT
TRBV3-1/TRBV3-2	15	NA	TRBJ1-4	NA	CASSRYRATNEKLFF	TGTGCCAGCAGCCGATACAGGGCAACTAATGAAAAACTGTTTTTT
TRBV27	13	NA	TRBJ1-6	NA	CASSHREYSPLHF	TGTGCCAGCAGCCACAGGGAGTACTCACCCCTCCACTTT
TRBV24-1	13	NA	TRBJ2-5	NA	CATSAGDQETQYF	TGTGCCACCAGTGCCGGGGACCAAGAGACCCAGTACTTC
TRBV27	14	TRBD1	TRBJ2-7	NA	CASSLAQGAYEQYF	TGTGCCAGCAGTTTAGCTCAGGGGGCCTACGAGCAGTACTTC
TRBV10-2	18	TRBD1	TRBJ1-1	NA	CASSREQGAGMGNTEAFF	TGCGCCAGCAGTCGCGAACAGGGGGCGGGAATGGGGAACACTGAAGCTTTCTTT
TRBV7-6	14	NA	TRBJ2-1	NA	CASSLLTEYNEQFF	TGTGCCAGCAGCTTATTGACAGAATACAATGAGCAGTTCTTC
TRBV19	15	NA	TRBJ2-3	NA	CASSTYRVGGDTQYF	TGTGCCAGTAGTACATACAGGGTTGGTGGAGATACGCAGTATTTT
TRBV2	12	TRBD2	TRBJ2-2	NA	CASRGVSGELFF	TGTGCCAGCCGGGGGGTTTCCGGGGAGCTGTTTTTT
TRBV10-3	13	TRBD1	TRBJ2-2	NA	CAISGTGIGELFF	TGTGCCATCAGTGGGACAGGGATCGGGGAGCTGTTTTTT
TRBV6-5	14	NA	TRBJ1-2	NA	CASRGTSALYGYTF	TGTGCCAGCAGGGGCACCTCCGCTCTCTATGGCTACACCTTC
TRBV5-1	17	NA	TRBJ2-4	NA	CASSLAANTIAKNIQYF	TGCGCCAGCAGCTTGGCCGCGAATACTATAGCCAAAAACATTCAGTACTTC
TRBV7-2	15	NA	TRBJ2-6	NA	CASSLDFSGANVLTF	TGTGCCAGCAGCTTAGACTTCTCTGGGGCCAACGTCCTGACTTTC
TRBV6-6	17	TRBD1	TRBJ1-5	NA	CASSPLLTGGAGQPQHF	TGTGCCAGCAGTCCTCTATTGACAGGGGGCGCGGGTCAGCCCCAGCATTTT
TRBV19	16	TRBD1	TRBJ2-4	NA	CASSTKGQGAKNIQYF	TGTGCCAGTAGTACGAAGGGACAGGGGGCCAAAAACATTCAGTACTTC
TRBV5-1	18	TRBD2	TRBJ2-5	once	CASSSLPGLAGSGETQYF	TGCGCCAGCAGCTCACTCCCGGGACTAGCGGGGTCGGGGGAGACCCAGTACTTC
TRBV6-5	12	NA	TRBJ2-1	NA	CASSYTDNEQFF	TGTGCCAGCAGTTACACGGACAATGAGCAGTTCTTC